This TCR beta chain was recovered during a study of breast tumors, draining lymph nodes, adjacent tissues. Via MiXCR, TCRdb re-called the multiplex PCR reads, giving one row per CDR3 protein. The sample lists around 230,000 distinct CDR3 sequences, less than 45% occurring once. This CDR3 is built from 15 residues. The V gene end was trimmed by 6 bases and the J gene end by 1 base; junction bases not matched to a gene: 6. Germline V CDR1 and CDR2: SNHLY, FYNNEI. This clonotype was seen repeatedly, ten times or more. Breast cancer patients provided tissue from their axillary draining lymph nodes. What was sequenced was axillary lymph node tissue. This clonotype was sampled from a female donor with breast cancer. Some clones in this sample may be carry-over from other donors' samples. The chain joins TRBV2 to TRBJ2-1, with 7 bases aligning to TRBD2. CDR3 sequence: CASRRGVDSYNEQFF. The CDR3 bases are TGTGCCAGCAGACGGGGGGTTGATTCCTACAATGAGCAGTTCTTC.